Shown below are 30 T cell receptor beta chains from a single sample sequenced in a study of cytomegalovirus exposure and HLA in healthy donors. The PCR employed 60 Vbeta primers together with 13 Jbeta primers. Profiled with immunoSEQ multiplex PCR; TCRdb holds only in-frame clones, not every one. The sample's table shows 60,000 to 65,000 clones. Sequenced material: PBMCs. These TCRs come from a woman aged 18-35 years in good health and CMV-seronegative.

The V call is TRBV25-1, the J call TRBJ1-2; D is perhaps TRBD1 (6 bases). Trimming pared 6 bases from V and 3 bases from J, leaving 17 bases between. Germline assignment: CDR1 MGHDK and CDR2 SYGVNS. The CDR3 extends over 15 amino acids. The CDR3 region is CASRGTGSLHYGYTF. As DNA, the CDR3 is TGTGCCAGCAGGGGTACAGGGTCGTTGCACTATGGCTACACCTTC.

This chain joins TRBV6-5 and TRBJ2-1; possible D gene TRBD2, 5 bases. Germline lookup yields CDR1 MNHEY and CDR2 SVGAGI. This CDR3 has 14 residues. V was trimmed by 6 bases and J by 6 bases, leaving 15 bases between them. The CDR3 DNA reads TGTGCCAGCAGCCCCTCTACGAGCGGCAATGAGCAGTTCTTC. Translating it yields CASSPSTSGNEQFF.

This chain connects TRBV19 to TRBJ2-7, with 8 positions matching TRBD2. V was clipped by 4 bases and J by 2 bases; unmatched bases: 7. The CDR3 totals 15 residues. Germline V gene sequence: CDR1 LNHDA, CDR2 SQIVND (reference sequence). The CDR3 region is CASSTLAGSTYEQYF. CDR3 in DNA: TGTGCCAGTAGTACCTTAGCGGGATCCACCTACGAGCAGTACTTC.

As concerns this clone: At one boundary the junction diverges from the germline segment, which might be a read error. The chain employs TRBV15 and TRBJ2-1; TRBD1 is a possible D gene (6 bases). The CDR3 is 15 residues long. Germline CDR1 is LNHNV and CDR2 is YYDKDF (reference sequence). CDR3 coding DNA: TGTGCCGCATCAAGTAGTGGGGGCTCCGACAATGAGCAGTTCTTC. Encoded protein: CAASSSGGSDNEQFF.

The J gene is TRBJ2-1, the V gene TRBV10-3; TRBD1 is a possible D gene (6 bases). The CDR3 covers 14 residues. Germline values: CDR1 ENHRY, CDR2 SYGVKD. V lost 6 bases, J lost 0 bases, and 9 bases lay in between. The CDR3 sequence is CAIRDSTSYNEQFF. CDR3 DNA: TGTGCCATCAGGGACAGTACCTCCTACAATGAGCAGTTCTTC.

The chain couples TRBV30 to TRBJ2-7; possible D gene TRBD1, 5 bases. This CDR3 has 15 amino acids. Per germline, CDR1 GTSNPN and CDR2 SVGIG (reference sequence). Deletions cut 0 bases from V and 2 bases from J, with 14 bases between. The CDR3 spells CAWSVPGHPAYEQYF. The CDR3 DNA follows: TGTGCCTGGAGTGTACCTGGACACCCCGCCTACGAGCAGTACTTC.

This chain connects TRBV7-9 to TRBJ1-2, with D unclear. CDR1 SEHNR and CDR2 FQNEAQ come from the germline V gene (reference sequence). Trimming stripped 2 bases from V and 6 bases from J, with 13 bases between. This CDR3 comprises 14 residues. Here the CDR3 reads CASSLPRETDGYTF. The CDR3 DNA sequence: TGTGCCAGCAGCTTACCTCGGGAGACGGATGGCTACACCTTC. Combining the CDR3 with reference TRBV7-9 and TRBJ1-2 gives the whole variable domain DTGVSQNPRHKITKRGQNVTFRCDPISEHNRLYWYRQTLGQGPEFLTYFQNEAQLEKSRLLSDRFSAERPKGSFSTLEIQRTEQGDSAMYLCASSLPRETDGYTFGSGTRLTVV.

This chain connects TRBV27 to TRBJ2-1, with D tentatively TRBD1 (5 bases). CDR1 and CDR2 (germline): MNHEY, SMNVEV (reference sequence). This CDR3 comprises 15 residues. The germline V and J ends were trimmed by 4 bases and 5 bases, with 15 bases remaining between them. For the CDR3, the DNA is TGTGCCAGCAGTTCCTCAGGGCTAGGGGACAATGAGCAGTTCTTC. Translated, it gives CASSSSGLGDNEQFF.

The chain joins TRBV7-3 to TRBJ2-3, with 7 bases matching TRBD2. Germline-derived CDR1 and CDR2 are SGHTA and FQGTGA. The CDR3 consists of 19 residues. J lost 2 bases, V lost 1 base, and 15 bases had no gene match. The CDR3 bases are TGTGCCAGCAGCTTAAAAAAGCGGGGAACAGGACTGATCACAGATACGCAGTATTTT. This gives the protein CASSLKKRGTGLITDTQYF.

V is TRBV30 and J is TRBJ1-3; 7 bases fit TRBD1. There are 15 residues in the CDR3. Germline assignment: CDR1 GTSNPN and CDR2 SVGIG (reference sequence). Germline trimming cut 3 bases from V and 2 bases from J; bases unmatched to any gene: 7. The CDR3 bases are TGTGCCTGGAGCCAAAGGGGGCTAACTGGAAACACCATATATTTT. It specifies CAWSQRGLTGNTIYF.

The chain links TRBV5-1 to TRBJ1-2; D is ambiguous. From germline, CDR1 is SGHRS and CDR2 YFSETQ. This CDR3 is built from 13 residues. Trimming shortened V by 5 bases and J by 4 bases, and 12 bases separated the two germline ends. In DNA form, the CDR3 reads TGCGCCAGCAGAGAGAGGGTTGGCTATGGCTACACCTTC. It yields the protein CASRERVGYGYTF.

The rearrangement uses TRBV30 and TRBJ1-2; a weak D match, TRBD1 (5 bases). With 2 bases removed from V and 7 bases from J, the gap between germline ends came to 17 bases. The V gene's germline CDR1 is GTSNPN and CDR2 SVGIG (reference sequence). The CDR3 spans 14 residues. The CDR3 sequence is CAWSPKDSRFGYTF. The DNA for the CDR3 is TGTGCCTGGAGTCCCAAAGACAGTCGGTTTGGCTACACCTTC.

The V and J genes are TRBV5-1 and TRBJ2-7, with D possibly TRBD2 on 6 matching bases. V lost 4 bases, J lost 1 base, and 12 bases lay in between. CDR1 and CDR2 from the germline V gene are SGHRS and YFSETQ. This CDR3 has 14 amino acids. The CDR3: CASSAGAGSYEQYF. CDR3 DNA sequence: TGCGCCAGCAGCGCCGGGGCGGGGTCCTACGAGCAGTACTTC.

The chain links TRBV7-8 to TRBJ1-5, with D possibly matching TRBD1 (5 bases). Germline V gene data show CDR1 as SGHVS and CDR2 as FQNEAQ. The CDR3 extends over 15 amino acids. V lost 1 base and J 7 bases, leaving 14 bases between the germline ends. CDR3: CASSLGGEAWQPQHF. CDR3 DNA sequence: TGTGCCAGCAGCTTAGGGGGGGAGGCTTGGCAGCCCCAGCATTTT.

CDR3 amino acids: CASSNKRAPYNEQFF. For the CDR3, the DNA is TGTGCCAGCAGTAACAAGCGGGCCCCCTACAATGAGCAGTTCTTC. The gene calls are TRBV25-1 and TRBJ2-1, with D perhaps TRBD2 (6 bases). The CDR3 length is 15 residues. Germline V gene data show CDR1 as MGHDK and CDR2 as SYGVNS. The ends were cut back, 5 bases at V and 2 bases at J, with 13 bases in the middle.

The CDR3 DNA is TGTGCCAGCAACCATGGACTGCCCTCCTACAATGAGCAGTTCTTC. Protein sequence: CASNHGLPSYNEQFF. V usage is TRBV6-5 and J usage is TRBJ2-1; perhaps TRBD2 as D (5 bases). The CDR3 is 15 residues long. Germline V gene data show CDR1 as MNHEY and CDR2 as SVGAGI. Trimming pared 7 bases from V and 0 bases from J, leaving 13 bases between.

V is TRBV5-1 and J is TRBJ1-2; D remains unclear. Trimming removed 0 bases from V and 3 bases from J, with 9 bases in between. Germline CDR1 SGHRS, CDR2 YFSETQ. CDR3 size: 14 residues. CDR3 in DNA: TGCGCCAGCAGCTTGGAGGTCGGGTACTATGGCTACACCTTC. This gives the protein CASSLEVGYYGYTF.

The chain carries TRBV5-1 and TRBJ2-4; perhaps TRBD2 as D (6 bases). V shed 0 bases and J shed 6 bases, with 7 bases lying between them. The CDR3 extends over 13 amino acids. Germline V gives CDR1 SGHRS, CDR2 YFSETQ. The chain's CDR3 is CASSLGDSNIQYF. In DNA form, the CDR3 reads TGCGCCAGCAGCTTGGGGGACTCAAACATTCAGTACTTC.

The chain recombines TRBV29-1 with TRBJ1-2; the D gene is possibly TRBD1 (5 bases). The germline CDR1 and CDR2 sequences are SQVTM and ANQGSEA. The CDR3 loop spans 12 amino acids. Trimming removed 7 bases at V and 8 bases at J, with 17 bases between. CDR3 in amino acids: CSAGGVPGGYTF. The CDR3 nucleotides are TGCAGCGCAGGAGGGGTCCCGGGGGGCTACACCTTC.

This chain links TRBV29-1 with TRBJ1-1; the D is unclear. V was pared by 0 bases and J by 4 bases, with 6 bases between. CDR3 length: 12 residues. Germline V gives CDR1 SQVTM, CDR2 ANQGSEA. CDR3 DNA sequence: TGCAGCGTTGAAGAGGAGACCACTGAAGCTTTCTTT. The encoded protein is CSVEEETTEAFF.

This CDR3 is CATAGTGNTEAFF. The CDR3 DNA reads as TGTGCCACCGCCGGGACAGGGAACACTGAAGCTTTCTTT. V and J are TRBV10-3 and TRBJ1-1, with 8 bases aligning to TRBD1. The CDR3 contains 13 residues. Germline V gene data show CDR1 as ENHRY and CDR2 as SYGVKD. The V segment lost 10 bases and the J segment 1 base; nucleotides outside the gene matches: 5.

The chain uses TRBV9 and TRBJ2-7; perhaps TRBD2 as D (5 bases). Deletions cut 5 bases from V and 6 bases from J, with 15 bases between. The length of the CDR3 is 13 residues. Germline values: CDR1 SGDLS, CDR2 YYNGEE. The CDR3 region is CASSLNLDSEQYF. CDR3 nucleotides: TGTGCCAGCAGTCTTAATTTGGACTCCGAGCAGTACTTC.

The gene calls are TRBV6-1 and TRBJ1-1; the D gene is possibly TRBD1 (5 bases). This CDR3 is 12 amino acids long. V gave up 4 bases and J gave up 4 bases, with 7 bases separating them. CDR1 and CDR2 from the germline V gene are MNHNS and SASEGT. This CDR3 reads CASSATATEAFF. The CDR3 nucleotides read TGTGCCAGCAGTGCGACAGCCACTGAAGCTTTCTTT.

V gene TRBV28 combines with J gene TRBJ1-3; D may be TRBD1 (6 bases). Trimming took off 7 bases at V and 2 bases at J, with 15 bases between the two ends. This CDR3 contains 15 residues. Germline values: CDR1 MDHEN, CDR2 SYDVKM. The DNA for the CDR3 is TGTGCCAGCAACACTCAGGGGAGCGCTGGAAACACCATATATTTT. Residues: CASNTQGSAGNTIYF.

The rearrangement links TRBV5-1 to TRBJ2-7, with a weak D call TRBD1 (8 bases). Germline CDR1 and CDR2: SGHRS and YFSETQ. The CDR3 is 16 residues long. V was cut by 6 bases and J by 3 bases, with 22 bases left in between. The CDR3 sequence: CASTQGGTDFNYEQYF. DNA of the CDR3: TGCGCCAGCACACAGGGGGGGACAGACTTCAACTACGAGCAGTACTTC.

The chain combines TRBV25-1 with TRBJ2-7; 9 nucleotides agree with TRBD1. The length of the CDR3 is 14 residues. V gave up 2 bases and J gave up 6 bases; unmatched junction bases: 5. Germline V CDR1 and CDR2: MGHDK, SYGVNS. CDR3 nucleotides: TGTGCCAGCAGTGAAGGGACAGGGAAGGGCGAGCAGTACTTC. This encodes CASSEGTGKGEQYF.

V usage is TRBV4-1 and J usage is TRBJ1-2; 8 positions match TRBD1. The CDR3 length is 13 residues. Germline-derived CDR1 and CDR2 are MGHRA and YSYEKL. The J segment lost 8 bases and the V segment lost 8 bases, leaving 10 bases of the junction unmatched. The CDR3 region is CASGLTGVDGYTF. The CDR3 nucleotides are TGCGCCAGCGGACTGACAGGGGTCGACGGCTACACCTTC.

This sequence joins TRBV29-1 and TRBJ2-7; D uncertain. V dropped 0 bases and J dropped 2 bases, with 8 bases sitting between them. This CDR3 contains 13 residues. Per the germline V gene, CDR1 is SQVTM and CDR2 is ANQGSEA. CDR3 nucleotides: TGCAGCGTTGAAGAGCGAGAACCCTACGAGCAGTACTTC. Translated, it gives CSVEEREPYEQYF.

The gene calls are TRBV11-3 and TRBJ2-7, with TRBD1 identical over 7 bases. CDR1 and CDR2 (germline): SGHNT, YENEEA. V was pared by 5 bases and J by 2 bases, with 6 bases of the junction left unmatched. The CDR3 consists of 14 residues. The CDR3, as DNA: TGTGCCAGCAGCCCCACAGGGGCCACCTACGAGCAGTACTTC. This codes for CASSPTGATYEQYF.

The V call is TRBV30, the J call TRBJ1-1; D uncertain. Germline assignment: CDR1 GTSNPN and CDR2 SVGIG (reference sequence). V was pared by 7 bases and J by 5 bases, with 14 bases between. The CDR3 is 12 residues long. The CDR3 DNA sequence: TGTGCCTCGGGAAGGTCGGAGACTGAAGCTTTCTTT. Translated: CASGRSETEAFF. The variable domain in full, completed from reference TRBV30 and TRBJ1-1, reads SQTIHQWPATLVQPVGSPLSLECTVEGTSNPNLYWYRQAAGRGLQLLFYSVGIGQISSEVPQNLSASRPQDRQFILSSKKLLLSDSGFYLCASGRSETEAFFGQGTRLTVV.